The 26 T cell receptor beta chains below all came from one sample that was sequenced in a study of CD8+ T cells in alopecia areata. Extracted from the samples, RNA was reverse transcribed into cDNA to serve as the sequencing template. Libraries were prepared by immunoSEQ multiplex PCR; TCRdb keeps only in-frame clonotypes and omits some of them. The data hold a few hundred thousand clones, with more than 30% observed a single time. Stated treatment: oral pan-JAK inhibitor, 5-10 mg twice daily. This material consisted of CD4+ T cells sorted from blood, taken between weeks 30 and 35, from a patient treated with tofacitinib. The receptors come from a human donor with alopecia areata.

This clone was found once. The gene calls are TRBV30 and TRBJ2-1, with TRBD2 identical over 7 bases. Per the germline V gene, CDR1 is GTSNPN and CDR2 is SVGIG (reference sequence). This CDR3 is 14 amino acids long. The V gene end was trimmed by 1 base and the J gene end by 1 base; junction bases not matched to a gene: 1. The CDR3 here is CAWSAGGSYNEQFF. CDR3 sequence (DNA): TGTGCCTGGAGTGCGGGGGGATCCTACAATGAGCAGTTCTTC.

The rearrangement uses TRBV14 and TRBJ1-1; D unclear. The CDR3 extends over 17 amino acids. With 4 bases removed from V and 0 bases from J, the gap between germline ends came to 18 bases. CDR1 and CDR2 from the germline V gene are SGHDN and FVKESK. The DNA of the CDR3 is TGTGCCAGCAGCCCGACACGAGGACGAACGCTGAACACTGAAGCTTTCTTT. As protein: CASSPTRGRTLNTEAFF.

The V gene is TRBV29-1, the J gene TRBJ2-1; 7 nucleotides match TRBD2. V shed 4 bases, J shed 9 bases, and the junction held 0 bases outside the gene matches. The CDR3 loop spans 10 amino acids. The germline V gene has CDR1 SQVTM and CDR2 ANQGSEA. DNA for the CDR3: TGCAGCGTTGGCGGGGGTGAGCAGTTCTTC. Its translation: CSVGGGEQFF.

The J gene is TRBJ1-5, the V gene TRBV30; no clear D gene. CDR1 and CDR2 (germline): GTSNPN, SVGIG (reference sequence). The CDR3 has 15 residues. Trimming pared 2 bases from V and 1 base from J, leaving 12 bases between. In DNA, the CDR3 is TGTGCCTGGAGTTCGGTTGGCAGAAGCAATCAGCCCCAGCATTTT. As protein: CAWSSVGRSNQPQHF.

There are a few counts of this clone. The V call is TRBV29-1, the J call TRBJ2-7; D tentatively reads TRBD1 or TRBD2 (5 bases each). With 5 bases removed from V and 7 bases from J, the gap between germline ends came to 21 bases. Germline lookup yields CDR1 SQVTM and CDR2 ANQGSEA. The CDR3 has 14 amino acids. The CDR3 coding sequence is TGCAGCGTTTCAAAGGGACCGGGGTGGGTAGAGCAGTACTTC. Translating gives CSVSKGPGWVEQYF.

This clone occurred a few times. V and J are TRBV19 and TRBJ2-3; TRBD2 is a possible D gene (6 bases). CDR3 size: 15 residues. V gave up 6 bases and J gave up 2 bases, with 15 bases separating them. In germline, CDR1 is LNHDA, CDR2 SQIVND (reference sequence). The DNA of the CDR3 is TGTGCCAGTAGGACGGGACTGGCCTACACAGATACGCAGTATTTT. It encodes CASRTGLAYTDTQYF.

The genes are TRBV7-9 and TRBJ2-7; D gene unclear. The CDR3 is 13 amino acids. The germline V and J ends were trimmed by 4 bases and 2 bases, with 9 bases remaining between them. Germline CDR1 SEHNR, CDR2 FQNEAQ (reference sequence). CDR3 sequence: CASSSRGPYEQYF. CDR3 nucleotides: TGTGCCAGCAGCTCGAGAGGACCCTACGAGCAGTACTTC.

A remark on this clone: Other DNA sequences in the same sample also yield this CDR3. The chain has TRBV7-2 and TRBJ2-7; 7 bases map to TRBD1. The junction had 5 bases not matched to a gene; V was cut back by 3 bases and J by 3 bases. This CDR3 has 14 amino acids. CDR1 and CDR2 (germline): SGHTA, FQGNSA. CDR3 region: CASSFHRGRYEQYF. CDR3 DNA: TGTGCCAGCAGCTTCCACAGGGGCCGCTACGAGCAGTACTTC.

In this sample, this clone turned up once. V usage is TRBV5-1 and J usage is TRBJ1-1; 8 positions match TRBD1. Per the germline V gene, CDR1 is SGHRS and CDR2 is YFSETQ. CDR3 size: 19 residues. The V segment lost 0 bases and the J segment 1 base; nucleotides outside the gene matches: 14. CDR3 sequence reads: CASSLERGQGLNRNTEAFF. The CDR3 nucleotides read TGCGCCAGCAGCTTGGAACGAGGACAGGGATTAAACCGGAACACTGAAGCTTTCTTT.

This clone was counted between two and nine times. V usage is TRBV29-1 and J usage is TRBJ2-5; tentatively, D is TRBD1 (6 bases). Between the trimmed V and J ends, which lost 7 bases and 4 bases, there was a span of 16 bases. This CDR3 comprises 13 residues. CDR1 SQVTM and CDR2 ANQGSEA come from the germline V gene. The CDR3 nucleotides read TGCAGCGCATCAACAGGGTGGGCAGAGACCCAGTACTTC. The encoded protein is CSASTGWAETQYF.

The chain joins TRBV4-1 to TRBJ2-3, with 8 bases matching TRBD1. CDR1 and CDR2 (germline): MGHRA, YSYEKL. Trimming cost V 4 bases and J 3 bases; bases outside gene matches: 6. The length of the CDR3 is 15 residues. The CDR3 bases are TGCGCCAGCAGCCCGACAGGGGTTCATACAGATACGCAGTATTTT. Its translation is CASSPTGVHTDTQYF.

The V call is TRBV4-1, the J call TRBJ2-3, with 8 bases that match TRBD2. The CDR3 sequence is 15 residues long. Germline CDR1 and CDR2: MGHRA and YSYEKL. Trimming took 4 bases from V and 0 from J; bases not matched to a gene: 3. The CDR3 DNA sequence: TGCGCCAGCAGCCGTAGCGGGGCTAGCACAGATACGCAGTATTTT. Amino acids: CASSRSGASTDTQYF.

This sequence joins TRBV2 and TRBJ2-7, with 7 bases matching TRBD1. The CDR3 runs to 13 residues. V lost 8 bases and J lost 6; bases outside the gene matches: 10. Germline V lookup: CDR1 SNHLY, CDR2 FYNNEI. In DNA form, the CDR3 reads TGTGCCAGCCAGGGGGTCATCAGGGGCGAGCAGTACTTC. Amino acid sequence: CASQGVIRGEQYF.

The chain has TRBV7-9 and TRBJ1-1, with D hard to call. The V and J ends lost 2 bases and 3 bases respectively, with 10 bases between them. Germline values: CDR1 SEHNR, CDR2 FQNEAQ (reference sequence). The CDR3 length is 14 residues. Here the CDR3 DNA reads TGTGCCAGCAGCTTATCGGGATCGCACACTGAAGCTTTCTTT. It codes for CASSLSGSHTEAFF.

Many counts were recorded for this clone. This sequence joins TRBV18 and TRBJ1-4; 9 nucleotides match TRBD1. Germline CDR1 KGHSH, CDR2 LQKENI. V lost 3 bases and J lost 7; bases outside the gene matches: 0. The CDR3 consists of 13 residues. CDR3 amino acids: CASSPDRGEKLFF. The CDR3 DNA sequence: TGTGCCAGCTCACCGGACAGGGGTGAAAAACTGTTTTTT.

The chain uses TRBV2 and TRBJ1-2, with D possibly being TRBD1 (6 bases). V was pared by 4 bases and J by 4 bases, with 16 bases between. Germline values: CDR1 SNHLY, CDR2 FYNNEI. The CDR3 runs to 15 residues. The CDR3: CASSAFSGGGYGYTF. The CDR3 coding sequence is TGTGCCAGCAGTGCTTTTTCCGGGGGCGGCTATGGCTACACCTTC.

This chain links TRBV7-2 with TRBJ2-7, with D hard to call. V was pared by 3 bases and J by 0 bases, with 6 bases between. This CDR3 region has 13 residues. Germline loops: CDR1 SGHTA, CDR2 FQGNSA. The CDR3 nucleotides are TGTGCCAGCAGCTTCCCGAACTCCTACGAGCAGTACTTC. Residues: CASSFPNSYEQYF.

This chain's CDR3 is CASSSRGTEAFF. For the CDR3, the DNA is TGTGCCAGCAGTTCCAGGGGCACTGAAGCTTTCTTT. J is TRBJ1-1 and V is TRBV28; D is possibly TRBD1 (6 bases). Germline V gene sequence: CDR1 MDHEN, CDR2 SYDVKM. This CDR3 comprises 12 residues. The V end lost 4 bases, the J end lost 4 bases, and 7 bases lay between the germline ends.

This clone was seen only a few times. The CDR3 nucleotides are TGTGCCAGCGCAAGTTGGGGACACAGGGTACGCACCGGGGAGCTGTTTTTT. Translating gives CASASWGHRVRTGELFF. The genes are TRBV2 and TRBJ2-2, with D tentatively TRBD1 (6 bases). Germline CDR1 is SNHLY and CDR2 is FYNNEI. This CDR3 is 17 amino acids long. The germline V and J ends were trimmed by 8 bases and 4 bases, with 23 bases remaining between them.

This clone was seen a few times. Other nucleotide sequences from this sample produce the same CDR3. The chain joins TRBV29-1 to TRBJ2-3, with unresolved D. The CDR3 sequence is 13 residues long. V gave up 5 bases and J gave up 0 bases, with 9 bases separating them. Germline CDR1 reads SQVTM; CDR2 reads ANQGSEA. CDR3 DNA: TGCAGCGTTTCGGGTAGAAGCACAGATACGCAGTATTTT. Its protein is CSVSGRSTDTQYF.

This clone was counted a few times. CDR3: CASRGSGEKNIQYF. The CDR3 nucleotides are TGTGCCAGCAGGGGATCCGGGGAAAAAAACATTCAGTACTTC. The rearrangement uses TRBV6-5 and TRBJ2-4; maybe TRBD2 (5 bases). The CDR3 has 14 amino acids. Per germline, CDR1 MNHEY and CDR2 SVGAGI. Trimming removed 6 bases from V and 4 bases from J, with 13 bases in between.

This sequence joins TRBV6-6 and TRBJ1-2, with a tentative D call TRBD1 (6 bases). V was pared by 6 bases and J by 13 bases, with 18 bases between. CDR1 and CDR2 from the germline V gene are MNHNY and SVGAGI (reference sequence). The CDR3 runs to 12 residues. In DNA form, the CDR3 reads TGTGCCAGCAGGATTACAGACAGGCCCCCCACCTTC. Its translation is CASRITDRPPTF.

The sample holds a few counts of this clone. Other DNA variants within this sample encode the same CDR3. The chain joins TRBV29-1 to TRBJ1-2; TRBD1 matches 9 bases. V gave up 3 bases and J gave up 4 bases; unmatched junction bases: 0. The CDR3 runs to 12 residues. CDR1 and CDR2 from the germline V gene are SQVTM and ANQGSEA. The DNA of the CDR3 is TGCAGCGTTGAGGGACAGGGCTATGGCTACACCTTC. Protein: CSVEGQGYGYTF. The variable domain in full, completed from reference TRBV29-1 and TRBJ1-2, reads SAVISQKPSRDICQRGTSLTIQCQVDSQVTMMFWYRQQPGQSLTLIATANQGSEATYESGFVIDKFPISRPNLTFSTLTVSNMSPEDSSIYLCSVEGQGYGYTFGSGTRLTVV.

Only a few counts were recorded for this clone. The chain combines TRBV2 with TRBJ1-2; D gene uncertain. CDR3 size: 14 residues. Trimming removed 3 bases from V and 4 bases from J, with 12 bases in between. Per the germline V gene, CDR1 is SNHLY and CDR2 is FYNNEI. CDR3 in amino acids: CASSDEGFSYGYTF. In nucleotides, the CDR3 is TGTGCCAGCAGTGATGAGGGATTCAGCTATGGCTACACCTTC.

J is TRBJ2-5 and V is TRBV5-1; D perhaps matches TRBD2 (5 bases). In germline, CDR1 is SGHRS, CDR2 YFSETQ. The CDR3 is 14 amino acids. Trimming took off 3 bases at V and 5 bases at J, with 14 bases between the two ends. The CDR3 DNA follows: TGCGCCAGCAGCTCCGGTCGGGGATACGAGACCCAGTACTTC. As protein: CASSSGRGYETQYF. The full variable domain, rest sourced from reference TRBV5-1 and TRBJ2-5, is KAGVTQTPRYLIKTRGQQVTLSCSPISGHRSVSWYQQTPGQGLQFLFEYFSETQRNKGNFPGRFSGRQFSNSRSEMNVSTLELGDSALYLCASSSGRGYETQYFGPGTRLLVL.

The chain uses TRBV30 and TRBJ1-1; 7 nucleotides line up with TRBD1. CDR3 length: 15 residues. CDR1 is GTSNPN and CDR2 is SVGIG in the germline V gene (reference sequence). The V segment lost 4 bases and the J segment 1 base; nucleotides outside the gene matches: 9. The CDR3 region is CAWKYVDRANTEAFF. Written as DNA, the CDR3 is TGTGCCTGGAAGTACGTAGACAGGGCGAACACTGAAGCTTTCTTT.